This is a list of T cell receptor beta chains from one sample in a study of control samples from healthy donors and cancer patients. Repertoires were generated with immunoSEQ multiplex PCR, while TCRdb's copy carries only in-frame clones and drops some. The repertoire consists of 90,000 to 150,000 clones, with about 87% occurring once and the leading ten covering around 3.3%. The specimen was blood. These receptor sequences come from a man aged 40-55 years in good health. The CDR3 runs from the conserved cysteine through the conserved F or W. Fields, in order: J gene, D gene, V gene, clone size, CDR3 DNA, CDR3 protein. The D gene is left open where the match is weak. For some rows the clone size is stated as once, few or many, or as a class when expanded; others skip it.

j_gene: TRBJ2-2
d_gene: NA
v_gene: TRBV9
abundance: NA
CDR3nt: TGTGCCAGCAGCACCCCAGGGGACACCGGGGAGCTGTTTTTT
CDR3aa: CASSTPGDTGELFF

j_gene: TRBJ1-2
d_gene: TRBD1
v_gene: TRBV5-4
abundance: NA
CDR3nt: TGTGCCAGCAGCTTGGTTGGGACAGGTGCGATTGGCTACACCTTC
CDR3aa: CASSLVGTGAIGYTF

j_gene: TRBJ1-5
d_gene: TRBD1
v_gene: TRBV3-1/TRBV3-2
abundance: NA
CDR3nt: TGTGCCAGCAGCTCCCGACAGGGGGCGAGGCAGCCCCAGCATTTT
CDR3aa: CASSSRQGARQPQHF

j_gene: TRBJ1-3
d_gene: NA
v_gene: TRBV12-3/TRBV12-4
abundance: NA
CDR3nt: TGTGCCAGCAGGGTGGGGGCTGGAAACACCATATATTTT
CDR3aa: CASRVGAGNTIYF

j_gene: TRBJ2-1
d_gene: TRBD2
v_gene: TRBV6-2/TRBV6-3
abundance: NA
CDR3nt: TGTGCCAGCAGTTCTAATAGACTAGCGGATGAGCAGTTCTTC
CDR3aa: CASSSNRLADEQFF

j_gene: TRBJ2-7
d_gene: TRBD1
v_gene: TRBV25-1
abundance: NA
CDR3nt: TGTGCCAGCAGTGAATCAGGGGGCTACGAGCAGTACTTC
CDR3aa: CASSESGGYEQYF

j_gene: TRBJ1-5
d_gene: NA
v_gene: TRBV2
abundance: NA
CDR3nt: TGTGCCACCACATTGGGTCAGAGCAATCAGCCCCAGCATTTT
CDR3aa: CATTLGQSNQPQHF

j_gene: TRBJ1-4
d_gene: NA
v_gene: TRBV15
abundance: NA
CDR3nt: TGTGCCACCAGCAGAGACGGGGGGCCCGAAAAACTGTTTTTT
CDR3aa: CATSRDGGPEKLFF

j_gene: TRBJ2-1
d_gene: NA
v_gene: TRBV6-5
abundance: NA
CDR3nt: TGTGCCAGCAGCGGGTCTCGTGAGCAGTTCTTC
CDR3aa: CASSGSREQFF

j_gene: TRBJ2-3
d_gene: NA
v_gene: TRBV5-1
abundance: NA
CDR3nt: TGCGCCAGCAGCTTGCCCCAGGGTGTGGTCACAGATACGCAGTATTTT
CDR3aa: CASSLPQGVVTDTQYF

j_gene: TRBJ1-2
d_gene: NA
v_gene: TRBV7-9
abundance: NA
CDR3nt: TGTGCCAGCAGCTTGGGCCCTGGTGGCTACACCTTC
CDR3aa: CASSLGPGGYTF

j_gene: TRBJ2-7
d_gene: NA
v_gene: TRBV2
abundance: NA
CDR3nt: TGTGCCAGCAGTGTCATGGGCCGCCTATCCTACGAGCAGTACTTC
CDR3aa: CASSVMGRLSYEQYF

j_gene: TRBJ2-7
d_gene: NA
v_gene: TRBV5-1
abundance: NA
CDR3nt: TGCGCCAGCAGCTTGGATACAGGGAGGGCTTCCGAGCAGTACTTC
CDR3aa: CASSLDTGRASEQYF

j_gene: TRBJ2-7
d_gene: NA
v_gene: TRBV7-8
abundance: NA
CDR3nt: TGTGCCAGCAGATGGGACTTAAGGAGCTCCTACGAGCAGTACTTC
CDR3aa: CASRWDLRSSYEQYF

j_gene: TRBJ1-2
d_gene: NA
v_gene: TRBV18
abundance: few
CDR3nt: TGTGCCAGCTCACCGACAGCTAACTATGGCTACACCTTC
CDR3aa: CASSPTANYGYTF

j_gene: TRBJ2-5
d_gene: NA
v_gene: TRBV9
abundance: NA
CDR3nt: TGTGCCAGCAGCGTAGATAGGGTTCTGGGAGTAGAGACCCAGTACTTC
CDR3aa: CASSVDRVLGVETQYF